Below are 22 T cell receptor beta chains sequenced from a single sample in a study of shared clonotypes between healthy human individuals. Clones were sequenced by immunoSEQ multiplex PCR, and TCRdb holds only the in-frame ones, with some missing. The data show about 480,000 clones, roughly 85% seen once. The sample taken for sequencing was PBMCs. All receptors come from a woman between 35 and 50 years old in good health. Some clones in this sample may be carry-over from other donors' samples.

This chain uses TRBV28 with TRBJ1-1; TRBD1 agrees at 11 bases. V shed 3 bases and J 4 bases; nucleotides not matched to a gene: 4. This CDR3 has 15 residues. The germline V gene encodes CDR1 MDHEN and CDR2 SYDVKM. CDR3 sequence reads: CASSFPGTGGTEAFF. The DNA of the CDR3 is TGTGCCAGCAGTTTCCCCGGGACAGGGGGCACTGAAGCTTTCTTT. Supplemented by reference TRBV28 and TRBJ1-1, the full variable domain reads DVKVTQSSRYLVKRTGEKVFLECVQDMDHENMFWYRQDPGLGLRLIYFSYDVKMKEKGDIPEGYSVSREKKERFSLILESASTNQTSMYLCASSFPGTGGTEAFFGQGTRLTVV.

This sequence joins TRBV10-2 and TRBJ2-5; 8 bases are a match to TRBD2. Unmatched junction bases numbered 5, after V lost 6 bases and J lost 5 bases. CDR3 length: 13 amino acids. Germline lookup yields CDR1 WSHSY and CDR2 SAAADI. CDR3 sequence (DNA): TGCGCCAGCAGGGGACTAGTCTTCGAGACCCAGTACTTC. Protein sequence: CASRGLVFETQYF.

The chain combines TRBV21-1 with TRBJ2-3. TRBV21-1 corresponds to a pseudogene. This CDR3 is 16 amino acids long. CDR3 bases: TGTGCCACCCCTTGGTGGGGTAGCAGATGCACAGATACGCAGTATTTT. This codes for CATPWWGSRCTDTQYF.

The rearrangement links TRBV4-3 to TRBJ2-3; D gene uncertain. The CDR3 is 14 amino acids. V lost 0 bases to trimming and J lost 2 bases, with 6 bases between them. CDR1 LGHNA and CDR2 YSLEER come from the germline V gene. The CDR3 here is CASSQDHLTDTQYF. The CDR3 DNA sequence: TGCGCCAGCAGCCAAGACCATCTCACAGATACGCAGTATTTT.

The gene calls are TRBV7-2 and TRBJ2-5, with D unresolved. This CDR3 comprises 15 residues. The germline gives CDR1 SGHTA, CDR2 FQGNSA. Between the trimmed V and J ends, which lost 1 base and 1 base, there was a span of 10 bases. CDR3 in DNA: TGTGCCAGCAGCTTAGTTGGAGTAAGCCAAGAGACCCAGTACTTC. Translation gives CASSLVGVSQETQYF.

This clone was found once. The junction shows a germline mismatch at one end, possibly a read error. The CDR3 bases are TGTGCTAGCAGCTTACGGCGGAAGTACTTC. The encoded protein is CASSLRRKYF. This chain joins TRBV7-7 and TRBJ2-7; D remains unclear. Germline V gene sequence: CDR1 SSHAT, CDR2 FNYEAQ (reference sequence). This CDR3 has 10 amino acids.

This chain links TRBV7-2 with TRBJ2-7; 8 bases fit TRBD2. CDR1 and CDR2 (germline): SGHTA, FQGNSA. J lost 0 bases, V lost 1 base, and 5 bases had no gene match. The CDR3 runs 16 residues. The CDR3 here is CASSLVASGSSYEQYF. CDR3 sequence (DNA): TGTGCCAGCAGCTTAGTGGCTAGCGGGTCCTCCTACGAGCAGTACTTC.

The CDR3 loop is CASSFGGSPTDTQYF. CDR3 DNA sequence: TGCGCCAGCAGCTTTGGGGGATCCCCCACAGATACGCAGTATTTT. The V call is TRBV5-1, the J call TRBJ2-3; perhaps D is TRBD1 or TRBD2 (5 bases each). With 2 bases removed from V and 2 bases from J, the gap between germline ends came to 12 bases. The germline V gene has CDR1 SGHRS and CDR2 YFSETQ. This CDR3 spans 15 amino acids.

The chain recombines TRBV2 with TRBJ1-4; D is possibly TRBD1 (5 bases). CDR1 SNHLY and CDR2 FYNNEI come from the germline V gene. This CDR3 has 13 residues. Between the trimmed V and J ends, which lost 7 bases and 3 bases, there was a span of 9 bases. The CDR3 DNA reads TGTGCCAGCACAGGGCGGGCTAATGAAAAACTGTTTTTT. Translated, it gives CASTGRANEKLFF.

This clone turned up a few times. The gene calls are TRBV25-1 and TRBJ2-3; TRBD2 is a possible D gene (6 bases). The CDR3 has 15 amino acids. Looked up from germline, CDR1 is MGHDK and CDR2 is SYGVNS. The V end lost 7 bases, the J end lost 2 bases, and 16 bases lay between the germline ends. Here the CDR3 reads CASTPPLANTDTQYF. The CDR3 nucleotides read TGTGCCAGCACCCCACCGCTAGCGAACACAGATACGCAGTATTTT.

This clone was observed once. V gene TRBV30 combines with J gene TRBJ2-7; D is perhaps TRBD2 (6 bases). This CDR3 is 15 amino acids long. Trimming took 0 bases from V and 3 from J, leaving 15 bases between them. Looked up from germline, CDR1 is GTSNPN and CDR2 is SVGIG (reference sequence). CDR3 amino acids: CAWSVQWGLRYEQYF. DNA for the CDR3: TGTGCCTGGAGTGTACAATGGGGACTCCGCTACGAGCAGTACTTC.

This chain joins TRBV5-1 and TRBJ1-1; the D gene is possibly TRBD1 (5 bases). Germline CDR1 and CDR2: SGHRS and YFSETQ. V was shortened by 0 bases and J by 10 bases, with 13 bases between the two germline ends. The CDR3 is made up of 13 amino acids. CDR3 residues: CASSLVEGGGAFF. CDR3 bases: TGCGCCAGCAGCTTGGTGGAGGGTGGGGGAGCTTTCTTT.

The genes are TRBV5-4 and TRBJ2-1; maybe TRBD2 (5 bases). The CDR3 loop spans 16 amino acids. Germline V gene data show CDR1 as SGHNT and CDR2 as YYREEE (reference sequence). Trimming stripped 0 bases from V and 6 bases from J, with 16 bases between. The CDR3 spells CASSLVGGLRPNEQFF. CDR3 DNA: TGTGCCAGCAGCTTGGTCGGCGGGCTTCGGCCCAATGAGCAGTTCTTC.

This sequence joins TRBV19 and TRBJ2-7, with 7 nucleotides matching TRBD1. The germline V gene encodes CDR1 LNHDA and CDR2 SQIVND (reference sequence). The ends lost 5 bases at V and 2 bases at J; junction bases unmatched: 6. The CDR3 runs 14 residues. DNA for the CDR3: TGTGCCAGTAGTCCCGCCGGGACAGCCTACGAGCAGTACTTC. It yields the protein CASSPAGTAYEQYF.

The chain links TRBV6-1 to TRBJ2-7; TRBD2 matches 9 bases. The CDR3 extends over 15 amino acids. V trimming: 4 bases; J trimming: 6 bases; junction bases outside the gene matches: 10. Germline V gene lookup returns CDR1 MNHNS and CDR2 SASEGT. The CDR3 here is CASSARLAGVSEQYF. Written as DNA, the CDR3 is TGTGCCAGCAGTGCGCGGTTAGCGGGAGTATCCGAGCAGTACTTC.

The CDR3 reads CASSPDAGAEKLFF. In DNA form, the CDR3 reads TGTGCCAGCAGCCCGGACGCTGGGGCTGAAAAACTGTTTTTT. The V call is TRBV5-8, the J call TRBJ1-4, with a tentative D call TRBD1 (5 bases). CDR1 and CDR2 from the germline V gene are SGHTS and YDEGEE. V was cut by 4 bases and J by 7 bases, with 14 bases left in between. The CDR3 is 14 residues long.

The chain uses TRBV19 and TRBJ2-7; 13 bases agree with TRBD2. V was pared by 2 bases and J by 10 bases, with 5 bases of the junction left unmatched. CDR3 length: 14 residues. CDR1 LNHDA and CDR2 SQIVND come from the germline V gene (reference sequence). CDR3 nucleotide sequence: TGTGCCAGTAGTATAAGGACTAGCGGGAGTGAACAGTACTTC. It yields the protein CASSIRTSGSEQYF. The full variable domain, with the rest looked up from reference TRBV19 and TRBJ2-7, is DGGITQSPKYLFRKEGQNVTLSCEQNLNHDAMYWYRQDPGQGLRLIYYSQIVNDFQKGDIAEGYSVSREKKESFPLTVTSAQKNPTAFYLCASSIRTSGSEQYFGPGTRLTVT.

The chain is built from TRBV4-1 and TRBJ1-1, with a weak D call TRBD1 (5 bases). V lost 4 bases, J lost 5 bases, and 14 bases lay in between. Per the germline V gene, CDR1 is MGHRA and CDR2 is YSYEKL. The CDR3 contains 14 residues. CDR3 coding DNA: TGCGCCAGCAGCCTTGGTTGGGGGAGTACTGAAGCTTTCTTT. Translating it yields CASSLGWGSTEAFF.

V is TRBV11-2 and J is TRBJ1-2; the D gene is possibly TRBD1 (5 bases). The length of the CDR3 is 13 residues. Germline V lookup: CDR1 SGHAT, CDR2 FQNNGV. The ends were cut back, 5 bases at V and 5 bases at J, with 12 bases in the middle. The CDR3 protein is CASSPPGLYGYTF. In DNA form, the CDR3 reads TGTGCCAGCAGCCCGCCGGGACTTTATGGCTACACCTTC.

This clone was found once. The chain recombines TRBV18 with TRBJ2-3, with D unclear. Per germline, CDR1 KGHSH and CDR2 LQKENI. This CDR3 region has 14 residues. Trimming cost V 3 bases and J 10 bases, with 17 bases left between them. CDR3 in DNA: TGTGCCAGCTCACCGTTCGAGGCCCAAGGAGCGCAGTATTTT. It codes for CASSPFEAQGAQYF.

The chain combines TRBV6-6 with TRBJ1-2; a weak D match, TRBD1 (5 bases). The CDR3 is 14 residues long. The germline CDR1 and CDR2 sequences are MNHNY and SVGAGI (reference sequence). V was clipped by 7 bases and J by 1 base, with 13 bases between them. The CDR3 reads CASTPGGDNYGYTF. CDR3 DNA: TGTGCCAGCACTCCCGGGGGGGATAACTATGGCTACACCTTC.

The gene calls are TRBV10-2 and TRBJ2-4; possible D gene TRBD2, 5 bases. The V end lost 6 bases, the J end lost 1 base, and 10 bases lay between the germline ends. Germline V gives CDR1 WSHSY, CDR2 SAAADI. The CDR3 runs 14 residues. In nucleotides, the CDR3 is TGCGCCAGCAGCCCGGAGGTCGCCAAAAACATTCAGTACTTC. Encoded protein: CASSPEVAKNIQYF.